This TCR beta chain was recovered during a study of T cell clones after liver transplantation (dated by TCRdb to the late 2010s). Regarding the research as a whole: Samples were obtained from ITN030ST, a randomized trial in which withdrawal of immunosuppression was attempted within 2 years of liver transplantation. Donor-reactive T cell clones were identified by TCRbeta sequencing following a pre-transplant mixed lymphocyte reaction and were subsequently tracked in post-transplant blood. Third party-reactive TCRbeta sequences from pre-transplant MLRs were also identified as an antigen-independent comparator for donor-reactive sequences. Three of the eight recipients were HCV-positive; the others were transplanted for non-autoimmune, non-viral indications. No induction therapy was given to the subjects, and standard immunosuppression was administered until randomization at 12-24 months post-transplant. Tolerance meant complete immunosuppression withdrawal for at least one year without liver enzymes rising beyond twice the upper limit of normal. Blood samples were collected pre-transplant, pre-randomization before withdrawal, and post-randomization after either full withdrawal or failed withdrawal. The studied cohort comprised 8 liver transplant recipients, 3 classified as tolerant and 5 as non-tolerant. Results the study describes overall, beyond this receptor: In a couple of subjects, low numbers of available donor cells limited the measurable donor-reactive repertoire. When repertoire turnover was accounted for, significantly reduced detection of donor-reactive sequences was found in 7 of 8 subjects for CD4 and in 8 of 8 subjects for CD8. Since no allograft tissue specimens were available, donor-reactive T cells may have migrated into the graft instead of being deleted. In 5 of 8 subjects, circulating donor-reactive CD4 TCRbeta sequences decreased significantly after transplant, regardless of tolerance or HCV status. Donor-reactive sequences decreased more than third party-reactive sequences, which suggests partial antigen-specific deletion that was not related to withdrawal success. The conclusions were considered preliminary, being limited by small, heterogeneous patient numbers and non-standardized post-transplant time points.

Per the publication, the time point label means: pre-transplant. Thawed unstimulated PBMCs were stained for CD3, CD4 and CD8 and FACS-sorted into CD3+CD4+ and CD3+CD8+ populations. All 8 studied subjects were randomized to withdrawal of immunosuppression. The Qiagen DNeasy Blood and Tissue Kit was used to isolate genomic DNA. On this clone itself: It has no known antigen specificity. The record has no base qualities; no much larger clone is one base away.

High-throughput TCRbeta CDR3 sequencing of frozen genomic DNA was performed by immunoSEQ, with PCR amplification, mapping, bias correction and internal controls included. As for the authors' bioinformatics: Productive rearrangements were kept, and unique TCRbeta sequences were defined by CDR3 nucleotide sequence plus V and J gene. For a sequence to be called donor-reactive, it needed a frequency of at least 0.01% and at least 5-fold expansion in CFSE-low cells compared with unstimulated pre-transplant cells. Per-subject minimum frequency thresholds, based on the lowest-template unstimulated sample, ensured at least 90% detection power. Jensen-Shannon divergence between the top 1000 TCRbeta sequences post-transplant and pre-transplant was used to measure repertoire turnover. Changes in detection of donor-reactive sequences were assessed with two-sided Fisher's exact tests. As stored in TCRdb, this immuneACCESS dataset retains in-frame rearrangements with V and J assigned. A fraction of the clones does not appear; measured against another copy, unresolved V genes explain less than half of the discrepancy, and the remainder lacks a known reason. V and J calls and clone size follow that table, whereas D and trimming were derived from the DNA. The sample contains about 100,000 clones, around 83% of them found a single time. In total, the top ten clones hold about 1% of the sample.

This sample comprised CD4+ T cells from blood, obtained before liver transplant. The TCR sequence derives from a human donor who received a liver transplant.

Read as DNA, the sequence is TGTGCCAGCAGCTTGGCGGGTCGGCTAGCGGCCTACAATGAGCAGTTCTTC. This gives the protein CASSLAGRLAAYNEQFF. Recombination connected TRBV5-4 to TRBJ2-1; 7 of the junction bases match TRBD2. Ends trimmed: V by 0 bases, J by 2 bases; bases unmatched to a gene: 8. Looking up the germline V gene (reference sequence) yields CDR1 SGHNT and CDR2 YYREEE. The CDR3 sequence holds 17 residues, the cysteine and phenylalanine included. Only the CDR3 DNA stays, 51 bases, in frame from base 1.